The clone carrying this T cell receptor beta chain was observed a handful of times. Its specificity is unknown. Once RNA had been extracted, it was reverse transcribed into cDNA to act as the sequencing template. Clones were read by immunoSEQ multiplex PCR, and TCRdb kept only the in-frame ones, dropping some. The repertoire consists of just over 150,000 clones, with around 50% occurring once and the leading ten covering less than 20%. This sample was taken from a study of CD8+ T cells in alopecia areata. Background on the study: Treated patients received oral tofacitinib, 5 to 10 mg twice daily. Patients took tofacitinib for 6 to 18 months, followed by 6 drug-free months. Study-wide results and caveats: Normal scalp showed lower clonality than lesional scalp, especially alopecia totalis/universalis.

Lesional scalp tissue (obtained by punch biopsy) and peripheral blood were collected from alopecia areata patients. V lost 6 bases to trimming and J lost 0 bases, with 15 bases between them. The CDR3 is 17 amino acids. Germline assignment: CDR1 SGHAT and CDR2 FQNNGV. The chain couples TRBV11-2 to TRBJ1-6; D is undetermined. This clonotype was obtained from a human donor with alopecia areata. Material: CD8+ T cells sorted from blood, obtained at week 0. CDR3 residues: CASRPLGESSYNSPLHF. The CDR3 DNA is TGTGCCAGCAGGCCCCTGGGAGAGAGCTCCTATAATTCACCCCTCCACTTT.